This passage covers 28 T cell receptor beta chains from one sample sequenced in a study of cytomegalovirus exposure and HLA in healthy donors. The PCR employed 60 Vbeta primers together with 13 Jbeta primers. Some clones are missing from TCRdb's copy, which holds only in-frame ones; the method was immunoSEQ multiplex PCR. The repertoire consists of around 100,000 clones, with about four fifths occurring once and the leading ten covering approximately 3%. The specimen was PBMCs. The receptors shown here come from a man aged 25-45 years in good health and CMV-seropositive.

The CDR3 reads CASTNRGDPNQPQHF. CDR3 bases: TGTGCCAGCACCAATCGGGGTGATCCGAATCAGCCCCAGCATTTT. The chain links TRBV5-8 to TRBJ1-5; D unresolved. This CDR3 is built from 15 residues. Germline V gene lookup returns CDR1 SGHTS and CDR2 YDEGEE. V was pared by 6 bases and J by 4 bases, with 17 bases between.

The chain recombines TRBV9 with TRBJ2-1; 12 bases fit TRBD2. V shed 3 bases and J 9 bases; nucleotides not matched to a gene: 7. Germline values: CDR1 SGDLS, CDR2 YYNGEE. The CDR3 extends over 15 amino acids. The CDR3 loop reads CASSGVLAGGLEQFF. CDR3 DNA sequence: TGTGCCAGCAGCGGGGTCCTAGCGGGAGGGCTTGAGCAGTTCTTC.

The chain has TRBV18 and TRBJ1-2; D not certain. This CDR3 contains 14 residues. The V gene lost 5 bases and the J gene lost 3 bases, with 13 bases spanning the gap. The germline CDR1 and CDR2 sequences are KGHSH and LQKENI. CDR3 coding DNA: TGTGCCAGCTCATCATCTAGGATCCACTATGGCTACACCTTC. As protein: CASSSSRIHYGYTF. Combining the CDR3 with reference TRBV18 and TRBJ1-2 gives the whole variable domain NAGVMQNPRHLVRRRGQEARLRCSPMKGHSHVYWYRQLPEEGLKFMVYLQKENIIDESGMPKERFSAEFPKEGPSILRIQQVVRGDSAAYFCASSSSRIHYGYTFGSGTRLTVV.

This clone was detected a few times. Other DNA sequences from this sample encode an identical CDR3 as well. V gene TRBV5-1 combines with J gene TRBJ1-5; 7 positions match TRBD1. Germline CDR1 is SGHRS and CDR2 is YFSETQ. The CDR3 sequence is 13 residues long. With 2 bases clipped from V and 5 bases from J, the junction kept 1 base outside the gene matches. The CDR3 sequence: CASSFQGDQPQHF. CDR3 coding DNA: TGCGCCAGCAGCTTTCAGGGGGATCAGCCCCAGCATTTT. Full variable domain (missing parts from reference TRBV5-1 and TRBJ1-5): KAGVTQTPRYLIKTRGQQVTLSCSPISGHRSVSWYQQTPGQGLQFLFEYFSETQRNKGNFPGRFSGRQFSNSRSEMNVSTLELGDSALYLCASSFQGDQPQHFGDGTRLSIL.

The chain employs TRBV10-2 and TRBJ1-2; the D gene is possibly TRBD1 (6 bases). Trimming removed 3 bases at V and 8 bases at J, with 13 bases between. Per the germline V gene, CDR1 is WSHSY and CDR2 is SAAADI. The CDR3 is made up of 13 amino acids. CDR3 loop: CASSEQQGYGYTF. CDR3 bases: TGCGCCAGCAGTGAACAACAGGGATACGGCTACACCTTC.

This clone came up a few times. The J gene is TRBJ1-1, the V gene TRBV5-6; 9 positions match TRBD1. The CDR3 totals 16 residues. J lost 0 bases, V lost 0 bases, and 3 bases had no gene match. Per the germline V gene, CDR1 is SGHDT and CDR2 is YYEEEE. The DNA for the CDR3 is TGTGCCAGCAGCTTGGGACAGGGGGGGATGAACACTGAAGCTTTCTTT. Translating it yields CASSLGQGGMNTEAFF.

The chain couples TRBV25-1 to TRBJ2-1; 7 nucleotides agree with TRBD1. The V gene's germline CDR1 is MGHDK and CDR2 SYGVNS. This CDR3 is 15 amino acids long. V shed 5 bases, J shed 3 bases, and the junction held 7 bases outside the gene matches. The CDR3, as DNA: TGTGCCAGCAGTAAAACAGGGGCCGGCTACAATGAGCAGTTCTTC. Protein: CASSKTGAGYNEQFF.

The chain uses TRBV5-6 and TRBJ1-2, with D uncertain. Trimming pared 4 bases from V and 2 bases from J, leaving 15 bases between. Germline values: CDR1 SGHDT, CDR2 YYEEEE. The CDR3 spans 15 residues. The CDR3 sequence: CASSPVSGINYGYTF. The CDR3 coding sequence is TGTGCCAGCAGCCCGGTATCGGGAATCAACTATGGCTACACCTTC. Full variable domain (outside the CDR3, taken from reference TRBV5-6 and TRBJ1-2): DAGVTQSPTHLIKTRGQQVTLRCSPKSGHDTVSWYQQALGQGPQFIFQYYEEEERQRGNFPDRFSGHQFPNYSSELNVNALLLGDSALYLCASSPVSGINYGYTFGSGTRLTVV.

V gene TRBV30 combines with J gene TRBJ2-7; D is perhaps TRBD1 (6 bases). The CDR3 is 12 amino acids. The germline gives CDR1 GTSNPN, CDR2 SVGIG (reference sequence). Trimming stripped 0 bases from V and 6 bases from J, with 9 bases between. CDR3 amino acids: CAWSVVGGEQYF. CDR3 nucleotide sequence: TGTGCCTGGAGTGTTGTAGGGGGCGAGCAGTACTTC. Variable domain in full (rest from reference TRBV30 and TRBJ2-7): SQTIHQWPATLVQPVGSPLSLECTVEGTSNPNLYWYRQAAGRGLQLLFYSVGIGQISSEVPQNLSASRPQDRQFILSSKKLLLSDSGFYLCAWSVVGGEQYFGPGTRLTVT.

The chain uses TRBV27 and TRBJ1-1, with D tentatively TRBD1 (5 bases). V lost 7 bases and J 0 bases, leaving 12 bases between the germline ends. Germline assignment: CDR1 MNHEY and CDR2 SMNVEV (reference sequence). This CDR3 comprises 14 residues. The CDR3 DNA is TGTGCCAGCAAACCCCGGGGGGTGAACACTGAAGCTTTCTTT. Its translation is CASKPRGVNTEAFF.

The chain is built from TRBV9 and TRBJ2-4; D remains unclear. CDR1 SGDLS and CDR2 YYNGEE come from the germline V gene. The V gene lost 3 bases and the J gene lost 12 bases, with 7 bases spanning the gap. CDR3 length equals 10 residues. In DNA, the CDR3 is TGTGCCAGCAGCGACAACCCTCAGTACTTC. Translation: CASSDNPQYF.

This CDR3 reads CAWSLAGVEEQYF. CDR3 DNA sequence: TGTGCCTGGAGCCTAGCGGGAGTTGAAGAGCAGTACTTC. The chain links TRBV30 to TRBJ2-7; the match to TRBD2 covers 10 bases. CDR3 size: 13 residues. Germline CDR1 and CDR2: GTSNPN and SVGIG (reference sequence). With V trimmed by 3 bases and J by 7 bases, 6 bases remained unmatched.

This sequence joins TRBV10-1 and TRBJ2-3; TRBD2 is a possible D gene (6 bases). The V end was cut by 3 bases, the J end by 2 bases, with 15 bases between. CDR3 length equals 16 residues. Germline-derived CDR1 and CDR2 are WNHNN and SYGVQD (reference sequence). The CDR3 is CASSEAGYSTTDTQYF. The CDR3 coding sequence is TGCGCCAGCAGTGAAGCGGGCTACTCCACCACAGATACGCAGTATTTT.

This chain uses TRBV10-3 with TRBJ1-2; no clear D. Trimming removed 0 bases from V and 3 bases from J, with 11 bases in between. Germline V gene lookup returns CDR1 ENHRY and CDR2 SYGVKD. The CDR3 runs to 15 residues. The CDR3 spells CAISESGGSHYGYTF. The CDR3 coding sequence is TGTGCCATCAGTGAGTCAGGAGGGTCGCACTATGGCTACACCTTC.

This rearrangement joins TRBV7-8 to TRBJ2-1; 7 positions agree with TRBD2. With 5 bases clipped from V and 7 bases from J, the junction kept 11 bases outside the gene matches. The CDR3 runs 15 residues. The germline V gene encodes CDR1 SGHVS and CDR2 FQNEAQ. CDR3 loop: CASSRPIGRLNEQFF. CDR3 coding DNA: TGTGCCAGCAGCCGGCCTATCGGGAGGCTTAATGAGCAGTTCTTC. The full variable domain, completed using reference TRBV7-8 and TRBJ2-1, is GAGVSQSPRYKVAKRGQDVALRCDPISGHVSLFWYQQALGQGPEFLTYFQNEAQLDKSGLPSDRFFAERPEGSVSTLKIQRTQQEDSAVYLCASSRPIGRLNEQFFGPGTRLTVL.

This clone appeared a few times. The chain uses TRBV6-1 and TRBJ1-2; D might be TRBD1 (5 bases). The CDR3 runs to 14 residues. V gave up 6 bases and J gave up 6 bases, with 17 bases separating them. Germline CDR1 reads MNHNS; CDR2 reads SASEGT. The CDR3 reads CASRERTGLDGYTF. The CDR3 DNA follows: TGTGCCAGCAGGGAGAGGACGGGACTTGATGGCTACACCTTC.

V usage is TRBV27 and J usage is TRBJ2-2; 8 bases align to TRBD1. CDR1 MNHEY and CDR2 SMNVEV come from the germline V gene (reference sequence). V lost 5 bases, J lost 5 bases, and 7 bases stayed unmatched. CDR3 size: 15 residues. The CDR3 coding sequence is TGTGCCAGCAGTGGCTGGACAGGGTTGACCGGGGAGCTGTTTTTT. Translated: CASSGWTGLTGELFF.

The chain combines TRBV10-3 with TRBJ1-3, with TRBD1 matching 8 bases. V was pared by 7 bases and J by 4 bases, with 6 bases of the junction left unmatched. In germline, CDR1 is ENHRY, CDR2 SYGVKD. This CDR3 has 14 amino acids. The CDR3 nucleotides are TGTGCCATCAAGCTCAGGGGGCGCGGAAACACCATATATTTT. Its protein product is CAIKLRGRGNTIYF.

Details on this clone: At one end the junction does not follow the germline gene, possibly because of a read error. The same CDR3 is also encoded by other DNA sequences in this sample. V usage is TRBV4-1 and J usage is TRBJ1-2, with D possibly being TRBD1 (5 bases). The germline V gene has CDR1 MGHRA and CDR2 YSYEKL. The CDR3 totals 15 residues. As DNA, the CDR3 is TGCGCCAGCAGCCAAGATGGGGCATCTCACTACGGCTACACCTTC. The encoded protein is CASSQDGASHYGYTF.

J is TRBJ1-3 and V is TRBV30, with D hard to call. The CDR3 consists of 13 residues. Trimming pared 0 bases from V and 3 bases from J, leaving 6 bases between. Germline V gives CDR1 GTSNPN, CDR2 SVGIG (reference sequence). The CDR3 sequence: CAWSVPGGNTIYF. CDR3 DNA sequence: TGTGCCTGGAGTGTACCCGGTGGAAACACCATATATTTT. Variable domain in full (rest from reference TRBV30 and TRBJ1-3): SQTIHQWPATLVQPVGSPLSLECTVEGTSNPNLYWYRQAAGRGLQLLFYSVGIGQISSEVPQNLSASRPQDRQFILSSKKLLLSDSGFYLCAWSVPGGNTIYFGEGSWLTVV.

This sequence joins TRBV7-9 and TRBJ2-3, with a weak D call TRBD2 (5 bases). There are 15 residues in the CDR3. With 0 bases removed from V and 4 bases from J, the gap between germline ends came to 11 bases. Germline values: CDR1 SEHNR, CDR2 FQNEAQ (reference sequence). The CDR3 DNA sequence: TGTGCCAGCAGCTTAGCGGAGGCCCCCGCAGATACGCAGTATTTT. This codes for CASSLAEAPADTQYF.

This chain joins TRBV11-2 and TRBJ2-7; TRBD2 matches at 8 bases. The V gene's germline CDR1 is SGHAT and CDR2 FQNNGV. This CDR3 contains 17 residues. The V segment lost 1 base and the J segment 0 bases; nucleotides outside the gene matches: 8. For the CDR3, the DNA is TGTGCCAGCAGCTTAGCCCCGACTAGCGACAGCTCCTACGAGCAGTACTTC. Amino acid sequence: CASSLAPTSDSSYEQYF. Full variable domain (rest looked up from reference TRBV11-2 and TRBJ2-7): EAGVAQSPRYKIIEKRQSVAFWCNPISGHATLYWYQQILGQGPKLLIQFQNNGVVDDSQLPKDRFSAERLKGVDSTLKIQPAKLEDSAVYLCASSLAPTSDSSYEQYFGPGTRLTVT.

This clone has a single count. The V and J genes are TRBV4-2 and TRBJ2-7; TRBD2 aligns across 7 bases. Trimming took 1 base from V and 2 from J; bases not matched to a gene: 2. The CDR3 runs 14 residues. Germline CDR1 LGHNA, CDR2 YNFKEQ. The CDR3 spells CASSQGGGPYEQYF. The CDR3 DNA reads TGTGCCAGCAGCCAAGGCGGGGGACCCTACGAGCAGTACTTC.

On this clone itself: Other DNA sequences from this sample encode an identical CDR3 as well. The CDR3 loop reads CASSQGAWEKLFF. CDR3 in DNA: TGTGCCAGCAGCCAGGGGGCTTGGGAAAAACTGTTTTTT. This chain joins TRBV2 and TRBJ1-4, with TRBD1 matching 8 bases. The CDR3 is 13 amino acids. The germline CDR1 and CDR2 sequences are SNHLY and FYNNEI. The V and J ends lost 6 bases and 8 bases, in that order; junction bases with no gene match: 5.

The genes are TRBV9 and TRBJ2-2; D remains unclear. This CDR3 is 15 amino acids long. Germline assignment: CDR1 SGDLS and CDR2 YYNGEE. Trimming removed 4 bases from V and 2 bases from J, with 12 bases in between. The CDR3 nucleotides read TGTGCCAGCAGCCCCCAGACTGTCAACACCGGGGAGCTGTTTTTT. This encodes CASSPQTVNTGELFF.

J is TRBJ2-7 and V is TRBV4-1; 7 bases line up with TRBD1. The CDR3 totals 15 residues. The trim removed 4 bases at V and 5 bases at J, leaving 11 bases unmatched. CDR1 and CDR2 from the germline V gene are MGHRA and YSYEKL. The CDR3 here is CASSLGDSVGDEQYF. DNA of the CDR3: TGCGCCAGCAGCCTAGGGGACAGTGTGGGCGACGAGCAGTACTTC.

Remarks on this clone: The germline gene is not matched at one end of the junction; a read error may be the cause. DNA of the CDR3: TGTTCCAGCAGCCGCCCTACAGGGGGCATCACCGGGGAGCTGTTTTTT. Amino acid sequence: CSSSRPTGGITGELFF. The chain is built from TRBV7-9 and TRBJ2-2, with TRBD1 matching over 9 bases. Germline V CDR1 and CDR2: SEHNR, FQNEAQ (reference sequence). The CDR3 contains 16 residues.

This clone was found once. The chain is built from TRBV9 and TRBJ2-7; no firm D call. This CDR3 has 13 amino acids. Germline V gene sequence: CDR1 SGDLS, CDR2 YYNGEE. V shed 1 base and J shed 5 bases, with 10 bases lying between them. CDR3 sequence reads: CASSVFFYDEQYF. Here the CDR3 DNA reads TGTGCCAGCAGCGTATTTTTTTATGACGAGCAGTACTTC.